One T cell receptor beta chain is described in this entry. Its antigen is not known. Whole blood, unsorted for T cells, was the source of total RNA. This specimen belongs to a study of monozygotic twins with inflammatory bowel disease. General observations from the study: Possibly because of limited power, concordant and discordant twins showed no difference in repertoire similarity. IBD patients exhibited fewer clonotypes shared with other individuals than healthy twins, particularly with disease activity.

CDR1 is LNHDA and CDR2 is SQIVND in the germline V gene (reference sequence). This CDR3 comprises 18 residues. Via template switching, UMIs carrying a 6-nucleotide sample barcode were introduced. TCRdb reworked the 5' RACE reads into one entry per CDR3 protein, no DNA. The sample totals 350,000 to 400,000 distinct CDR3 sequences. The clonotype was recovered from a human donor with ulcerative colitis or Crohn's disease, or a healthy co-twin of an affected twin (not recorded which). The chain has TRBV19 and TRBJ2-3; TCRdb lists TRBD2, though no DNA is available to test this call. Source material: blood. CDR3 amino acids: CASSIDAPSGGSTDTQYF.